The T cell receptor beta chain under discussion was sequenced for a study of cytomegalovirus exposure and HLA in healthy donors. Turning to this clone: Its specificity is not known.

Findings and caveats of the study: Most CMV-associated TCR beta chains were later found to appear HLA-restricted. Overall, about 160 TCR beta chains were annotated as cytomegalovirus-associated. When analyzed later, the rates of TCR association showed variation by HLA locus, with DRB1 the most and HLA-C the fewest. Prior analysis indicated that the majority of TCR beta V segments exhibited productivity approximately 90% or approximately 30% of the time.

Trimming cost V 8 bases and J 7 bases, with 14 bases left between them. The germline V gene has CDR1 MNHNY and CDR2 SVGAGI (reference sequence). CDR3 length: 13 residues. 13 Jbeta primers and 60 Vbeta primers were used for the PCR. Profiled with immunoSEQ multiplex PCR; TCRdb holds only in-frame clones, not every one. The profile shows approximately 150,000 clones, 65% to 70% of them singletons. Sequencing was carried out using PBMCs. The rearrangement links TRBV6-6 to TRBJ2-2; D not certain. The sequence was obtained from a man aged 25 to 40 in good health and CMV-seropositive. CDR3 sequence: CASLHNPGGELFF. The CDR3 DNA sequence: TGTGCCAGCCTCCATAACCCGGGCGGGGAGCTGTTTTTT.